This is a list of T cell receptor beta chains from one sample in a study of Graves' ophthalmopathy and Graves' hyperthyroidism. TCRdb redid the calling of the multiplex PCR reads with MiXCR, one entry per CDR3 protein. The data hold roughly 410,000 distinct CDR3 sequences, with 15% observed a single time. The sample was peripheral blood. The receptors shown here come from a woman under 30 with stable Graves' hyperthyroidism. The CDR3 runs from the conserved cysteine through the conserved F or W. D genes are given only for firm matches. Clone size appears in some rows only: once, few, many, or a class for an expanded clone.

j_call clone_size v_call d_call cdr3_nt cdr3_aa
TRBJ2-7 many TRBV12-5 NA TGTGCTAGTGGTTTGTCCCTCCGCGAGCAGTACTTC CASGLSLREQYF
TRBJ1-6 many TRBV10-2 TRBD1 TGCGCCAGCAGTGAGTGGACAGGGAGCTCCTATAATTCACCCCTCCACTTT CASSEWTGSSYNSPLHF
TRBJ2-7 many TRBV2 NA TGTGCCAGCAGTGCTAGGTCACACAACTACGAGCAGTACTTC CASSARSHNYEQYF
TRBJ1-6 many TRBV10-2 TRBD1 TGCGCCAGCAGTGATTGGGGACAGGGAAATAATTCACCCCTCCACTTT CASSDWGQGNNSPLHF
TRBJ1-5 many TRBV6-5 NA TGTGCCAGCAGCCCTAACCGTCGACAGAGCAATCAGCCCCAGCATTTT CASSPNRRQSNQPQHF
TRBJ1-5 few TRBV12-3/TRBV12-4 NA TGTGCCAGCAGTCCCACCCAGGGAAGCAATCAGCCCCAGCATTTT CASSPTQGSNQPQHF
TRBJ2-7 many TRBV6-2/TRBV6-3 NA TGTGCCAGCAGTTACTACCTAGGGGAGAGCTACGAGCAGTACTTC CASSYYLGESYEQYF
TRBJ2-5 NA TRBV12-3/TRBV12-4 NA TGTGCCAGCAGGGGGACCAAAGAGACCCAGTACTTC CASRGTKETQYF
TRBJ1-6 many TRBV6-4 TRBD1 TGTGCCAGCAGTGCTTTCGGACGGGGACAGGGAGATTCACCCCTCCACTTT CASSAFGRGQGDSPLHF
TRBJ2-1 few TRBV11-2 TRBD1 TGTGCCAGCAGACCACAGGGGGCCATCAATGAGCAGTTCTTC CASRPQGAINEQFF
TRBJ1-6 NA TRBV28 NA TGTGCCAGCAGTTTGACGGGCCCGAGCTCCTATAATTCACCCCTCCACTTT CASSLTGPSSYNSPLHF
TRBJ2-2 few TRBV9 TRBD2 TGTGCCAGCAGCGGCACCGGGACTAGCAGTGGACGTAACACCGGGGAGCTGTTTTTT CASSGTGTSSGRNTGELFF
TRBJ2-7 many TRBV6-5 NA TGTGCCAGCAGTTACTCGGCCAGGAGCAGCCCCTACGAGCAGTACTTC CASSYSARSSPYEQYF
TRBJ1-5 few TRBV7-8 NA TGTGCCAGCAGCTCCACCGGACGGGATCAGCCCCAGCATTTT CASSSTGRDQPQHF
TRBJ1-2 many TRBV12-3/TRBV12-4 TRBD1 TGTGCCAGCAGTTTAGGCTTAACGGGACAGGCCCACTATGGCTACACCTTC CASSLGLTGQAHYGYTF
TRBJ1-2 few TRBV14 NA TGTGCCAGCAGCGTGGGGTCTACGCTTACCTTTCCTAACTATGGCTACACCTTC CASSVGSTLTFPNYGYTF